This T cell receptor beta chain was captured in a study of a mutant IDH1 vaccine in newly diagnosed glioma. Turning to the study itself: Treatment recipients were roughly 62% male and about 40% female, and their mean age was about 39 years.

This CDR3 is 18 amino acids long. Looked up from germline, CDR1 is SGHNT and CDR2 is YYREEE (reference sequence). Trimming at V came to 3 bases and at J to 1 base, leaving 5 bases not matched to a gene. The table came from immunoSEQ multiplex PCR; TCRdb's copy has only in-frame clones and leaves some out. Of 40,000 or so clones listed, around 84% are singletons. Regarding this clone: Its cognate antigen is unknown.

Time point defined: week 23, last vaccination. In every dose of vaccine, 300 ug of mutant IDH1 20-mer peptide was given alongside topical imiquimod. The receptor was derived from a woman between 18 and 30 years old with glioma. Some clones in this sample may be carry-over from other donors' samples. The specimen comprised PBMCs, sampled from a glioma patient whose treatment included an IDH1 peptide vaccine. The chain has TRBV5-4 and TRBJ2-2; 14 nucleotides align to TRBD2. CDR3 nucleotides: TGTGCCAGCAGCTCGGGACTAGCGGGAGCGGGGAACACCGGGGAGCTGTTTTTT. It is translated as CASSSGLAGAGNTGELFF.